Described below is a single TCR beta chain sequence and its context. This entry is derived from a study of blood T cell repertoires in COVID-19. Across the whole study: The United States, Italy and Spain were the sources of the acute and convalescent COVID-19 samples. PBMCs, B-cell-depleted T cells, or T cells provided the cDNA or gDNA that made up the material.

In the authors' workflow: Amplified reference gene primers provided the basis for estimating nucleated cell counts. The repertoire was sequenced with immunoSEQ multiplex PCR; TCRdb's copy has only in-frame clones and lacks some. V and J calls and clone size are given by that table; D and trimming were obtained from the DNA. This table has around 270,000 clones, more than 85% appearing once. Trimming removed 4 bases at V and 4 bases at J, with 16 bases between. This CDR3 comprises 15 residues. Germline CDR1 LGHNA, CDR2 YSLEER. The sequenced sample was peripheral blood. V and J are TRBV4-3 and TRBJ1-2; unclear D gene. The clonotype comes from a woman in her fifties or sixties with COVID-19, enrolled during active disease. This CDR3 is CASSPWAPTIYGYTF. CDR3 in DNA: TGCGCCAGCAGCCCGTGGGCACCGACTATCTATGGCTACACCTTC.